This TCR beta chain emerged from a study of blood T cell repertoires in COVID-19. Study information: COVID-19 samples from acute and convalescent phases originated in the United States, Italy and Spain. The cDNA or gDNA used as material had been derived from T cells, B-cell-depleted T cells, or PBMCs.

Source study methods: From reference gene primer amplification, estimates of nucleated cell counts were derived. The method was immunoSEQ multiplex PCR; TCRdb's version includes in-frame clones alone and lacks a portion of them. V and J calls plus clone size are reproduced from that table; the DNA served to infer D and trimming. The sample carries about 39,000 clones, 80% to 95% recorded once. This clone occurred a few times. V lost 5 bases and J lost 0, with 16 bases in between. CDR3 size: 17 residues. CDR1 SGHTA and CDR2 FQGTGA come from the germline V gene. V gene TRBV7-3 combines with J gene TRBJ2-2; TRBD2 is a possible D gene (5 bases). Sequenced material: peripheral blood. The source is a man aged 45 to 65 with active COVID-19. CDR3 protein: CASSQEAEAANTGELFF. In DNA, the CDR3 is TGTGCCAGCAGCCAAGAGGCAGAAGCGGCGAACACCGGGGAGCTGTTTTTT.